The subject of this entry is one T cell receptor (beta chain). Its antigen is unknown. The data were obtained in a study of T cell responses to AZD1222 COVID-19 vaccine. The method was immunoSEQ multiplex PCR; TCRdb's version includes in-frame clones alone and lacks a portion of them. The sample shows 100,000 to 150,000 clones, 90% of them seen only once. Overall study findings and caveats: Donors skewed white British and female; clonal diversity was possibly underestimated.

Looked up from germline, CDR1 is MRHNA and CDR2 is SNTAGT. V was clipped by 3 bases and J by 0 bases; unmatched bases: 3. CDR3 length: 15 residues. This chain links TRBV6-4 with TRBJ2-3, with TRBD2 matching 7 bases. The material was peripheral blood, obtained on day 0 of MenACWY control vaccination. The TCR comes from an adult in good health. As DNA, the CDR3 is TGTGCCAGCAGTGATGGGGGGGGGAGCACAGATACGCAGTATTTT. Its translation is CASSDGGGSTDTQYF.